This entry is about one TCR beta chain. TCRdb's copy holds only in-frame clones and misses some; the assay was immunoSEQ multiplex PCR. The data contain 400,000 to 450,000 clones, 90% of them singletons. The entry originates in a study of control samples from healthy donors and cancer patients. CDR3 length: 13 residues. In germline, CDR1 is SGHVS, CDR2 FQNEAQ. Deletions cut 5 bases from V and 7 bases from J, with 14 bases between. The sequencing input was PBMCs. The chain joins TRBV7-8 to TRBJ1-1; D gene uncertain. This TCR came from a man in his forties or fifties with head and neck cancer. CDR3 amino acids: CASSPVTRSEAFF. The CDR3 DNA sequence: TGTGCCAGCAGCCCAGTAACGCGGAGTGAAGCTTTCTTT.